The subject of this entry is one TCR beta chain. Its antigen is undetermined. PCR involved 60 Vbeta and 13 Jbeta primers. Sequenced by immunoSEQ multiplex PCR; TCRdb stores in-frame clones only, minus some. Seen here are approximately 82,000 clones, approximately 74% observed once, and the top ten hold 6.2%. This sample stems from a study of cytomegalovirus exposure and HLA in healthy donors. Study outcomes and limitations: The likely explanation for a cluster of highly shared sequence variants was sequencing artifact. Later genetic work tied a missense DCLRE1C variant to beta-chain V and J trimming.

The V and J ends lost 1 base and 1 base respectively, with 2 bases between them. Per germline, CDR1 SQVTM and CDR2 ANQGSEA. The CDR3 is 11 residues long. The rearrangement uses TRBV29-1 and TRBJ2-7; D is unresolved. The sequencing sample was made of PBMCs. This TCR derives from a woman in her 50s in good health and CMV-seropositive. As DNA, the CDR3 is TGCAGCGTTGAAGTATCCTACGAGCAGTACTTC. This encodes CSVEVSYEQYF.